This passage covers 24 T cell receptor beta chains from one sample sequenced in a study of T cells in Graves' hyperthyroidism and ophthalmopathy. TCR beta CDR3 region amplification was performed from RNA transcripts. The primer set for the first-round RT-PCR of the TCR CDR3 was HTBI. TCRdb processed the multiplex PCR reads anew with MiXCR; each CDR3 protein has one entry. The table lists about 290,000 distinct CDR3 sequences, about an eighth of them singletons. The specimen was blood. All receptors derive from a woman aged 40 to 50 with Graves' hyperthyroidism.

The chain couples TRBV5-1 to TRBJ1-6; tentatively, D is TRBD1 (5 bases). V lost 4 bases to trimming and J lost 9 bases, with 17 bases between them. The CDR3 has 15 amino acids. The germline CDR1 and CDR2 sequences are SGHRS and YFSETQ. The CDR3 loop is CASSPSRAGGSPLHF. CDR3 in DNA: TGCGCCAGCAGCCCGTCAAGGGCTGGGGGTTCACCCCTCCACTTT.

This clonotype was observed at least ten times. This chain connects TRBV5-1 to TRBJ2-7; 7 positions agree with TRBD2. V lost 0 bases to trimming and J lost 1 base; unmatched junction nucleotides: 4. The CDR3 runs to 15 residues. Germline values: CDR1 SGHRS, CDR2 YFSETQ. The DNA for the CDR3 is TGCGCCAGCAGCTTGGCCCGCGGGGGTTCCTACGAGCAGTACTTC. Translating it yields CASSLARGGSYEQYF.

V is TRBV5-1 and J is TRBJ1-5, with a tentative D call TRBD1 (6 bases). Germline assignment: CDR1 SGHRS and CDR2 YFSETQ. This CDR3 contains 14 residues. Trimming left V 0 bases short and J 9 bases short, with 13 bases between. As DNA, the CDR3 is TGCGCCAGCAGCTTGGAAGGGGGGAGTGCGCCCCAGCATTTT. This sequence encodes CASSLEGGSAPQHF.

This chain connects TRBV6-4 to TRBJ2-3; D not certain. Trimming shortened V by 0 bases and J by 6 bases, and 7 bases separated the two germline ends. The CDR3 contains 13 residues. The germline CDR1 and CDR2 sequences are MRHNA and SNTAGT. The CDR3 sequence: CASSDSGVDTQYF. Here the CDR3 DNA reads TGTGCCAGCAGTGACTCTGGGGTTGATACGCAGTATTTT.

This clonotype was seen ten or more times. This chain uses TRBV2 with TRBJ2-1; D gene ambiguous. V lost 3 bases to trimming and J lost 0 bases, with 9 bases between them. The length of the CDR3 is 15 residues. Looked up from germline, CDR1 is SNHLY and CDR2 is FYNNEI. The CDR3 DNA reads TGTGCCAGCAGTGAGCGGATAAGCTCCTACAATGAGCAGTTCTTC. Amino acid sequence: CASSERISSYNEQFF. The full variable domain, its missing parts supplied by reference TRBV2 and TRBJ2-1, is EPEVTQTPSHQVTQMGQEVILRCVPISNHLYFYWYRQILGQKVEFLVSFYNNEISEKSEIFDDQFSVERPDGSNFTLKIRSTKLEDSAMYFCASSERISSYNEQFFGPGTRLTVL.

At least ten counts were recorded for this clonotype. The chain's CDR3 is CASSHLPRFGGRATGELFF. The CDR3 DNA reads TGTGCCAGCAGTCATCTCCCCCGTTTCGGCGGGAGGGCCACCGGGGAGCTGTTTTTT. The chain combines TRBV12-3 or TRBV12-4 with TRBJ2-2; 9 nucleotides agree with TRBD2. The V and J ends lost 5 bases and 4 bases, in that order; junction bases with no gene match: 17. This CDR3 spans 19 amino acids.

The J gene is TRBJ2-6, the V gene TRBV15; TRBD1 aligns across 7 bases. V lost 3 bases and J lost 1; bases outside the gene matches: 3. Looked up from germline, CDR1 is LNHNV and CDR2 is YYDKDF (reference sequence). There are 16 residues in the CDR3. Here the CDR3 reads CATSREQGSGANVLTF. The CDR3 nucleotides read TGTGCCACCAGCAGGGAACAGGGGTCTGGGGCCAACGTCCTGACTTTC.

This clonotype was seen repeatedly, ten times or more. The rearrangement links TRBV10-2 to TRBJ1-5; D unclear. Per the germline V gene, CDR1 is WSHSY and CDR2 is SAAADI. V dropped 0 bases and J dropped 3 bases, with 9 bases sitting between them. The CDR3 length is 15 residues. This CDR3 is CASSESVWNNQPQHF. The CDR3 nucleotides read TGCGCCAGCAGTGAGTCGGTGTGGAACAATCAGCCCCAGCATTTT.

This clonotype was detected only a few times. V and J are TRBV20-1 and TRBJ1-5; D may be TRBD1 (6 bases). The V gene's germline CDR1 is DFQATT and CDR2 SNEGSKA (reference sequence). Trimming pared 6 bases from V and 3 bases from J, leaving 12 bases between. This CDR3 has 13 residues. CDR3 region: CSANRATNQPQHF. The CDR3 nucleotides read TGCAGTGCGAACAGGGCGACCAATCAGCCCCAGCATTTT.

Worth noting for this clonotype: A much larger clone differs by one base, so this may be a read error. V usage is TRBV27 and J usage is TRBJ1-4, with TRBD1 identical over 7 bases. The V gene's germline CDR1 is MNHEY and CDR2 SMNVEV (reference sequence). This CDR3 comprises 15 residues. V lost 5 bases, J lost 7 bases, and 10 bases stayed unmatched. CDR3 sequence: CASSDPDRFREKLFF. The CDR3 nucleotides read TGTGCCAGCAGTGACCCGGACAGGTTTCGTGAAAAACTGTTTTTT. The full variable domain, completed using reference TRBV27 and TRBJ1-4, is EAQVTQNPRYLITVTGKKLTVTCSQNMNHEYMSWYRQDPGLGLRQIYYSMNVEVTDKGDVPEGYKVSRKEKRNFPLILESPSPNQTSLYFCASSDPDRFREKLFFGSGTQLSVL.

This clonotype was found many times. This chain links TRBV2 with TRBJ1-5, with no clear D. This CDR3 contains 14 residues. CDR1 and CDR2 (germline): SNHLY, FYNNEI. V was clipped by 2 bases and J by 6 bases, with 11 bases between them. The DNA for the CDR3 is TGTGCCAGCAGTGAACGGTTTGGAGCTCAGCCCCAGCATTTT. It is translated as CASSERFGAQPQHF. The full variable domain, completed using reference TRBV2 and TRBJ1-5, is EPEVTQTPSHQVTQMGQEVILRCVPISNHLYFYWYRQILGQKVEFLVSFYNNEISEKSEIFDDQFSVERPDGSNFTLKIRSTKLEDSAMYFCASSERFGAQPQHFGDGTRLSIL.

The V and J genes are TRBV7-9 and TRBJ1-3; no reliable D call. There are 11 residues in the CDR3. Germline CDR1 is SEHNR and CDR2 is FQNEAQ (reference sequence). With 8 bases removed from V and 8 bases from J, the gap between germline ends came to 10 bases. CDR3: CASGGLDTIYF. CDR3 in DNA: TGTGCCAGCGGCGGGTTAGACACCATATATTTT.

This clonotype was detected many times. This sequence joins TRBV2 and TRBJ1-1; TRBD1 might be the D (5 bases). With 3 bases removed from V and 5 bases from J, the gap between germline ends came to 10 bases. The CDR3 runs 13 residues. In germline, CDR1 is SNHLY, CDR2 FYNNEI. CDR3 in DNA: TGTGCCAGCAGTGAGGCAGGGAGGACTGAAGCTTTCTTT. The encoded protein is CASSEAGRTEAFF.

CDR3 amino acids: CASSSRLGNTIYF. CDR3 nucleotide sequence: TGTGCCAGCAGCTCGAGACTTGGAAACACCATATATTTT. J is TRBJ1-3 and V is TRBV5-4, with D hard to call. CDR3 size: 13 residues. Germline-derived CDR1 and CDR2 are SGHNT and YYREEE (reference sequence). Between the trimmed V and J ends, which lost 3 bases and 3 bases, there was a span of 7 bases.

This clonotype was counted ten times or more. This rearrangement joins TRBV28 to TRBJ2-1, with 10 bases fitting TRBD2. V trimming: 5 bases; J trimming: 8 bases; junction bases outside the gene matches: 9. CDR3 length: 15 residues. CDR1 MDHEN and CDR2 SYDVKM come from the germline V gene. For the CDR3, the DNA is TGTGCCAGCAGTCCTAGCGGGAGTTTGGAATATGAGCAGTTCTTC. Its translation is CASSPSGSLEYEQFF.

This clonotype was counted many times. This rearrangement joins TRBV12-3 or TRBV12-4 to TRBJ1-2; D not certain. This CDR3 has 17 amino acids. V dropped 4 bases and J dropped 2 bases, with 20 bases sitting between them. CDR3 residues: CASSSMGTVDLNYGYTF. The CDR3 DNA reads as TGTGCCAGCAGTTCAATGGGAACAGTAGACCTAAACTATGGCTACACCTTC.

The sample holds many counts of this clonotype. The rearrangement joins TRBV14 to TRBJ2-2; no definite D call. V was cut by 0 bases and J by 6 bases, with 8 bases left in between. The germline CDR1 and CDR2 sequences are SGHDN and FVKESK. This CDR3 is built from 14 residues. The DNA for the CDR3 is TGTGCCAGCAGCCAAGAAGAGGTCGCCGGGGAGCTGTTTTTT. It is translated as CASSQEEVAGELFF.

This clonotype was picked up many times. The J gene is TRBJ2-5, the V gene TRBV28; D possibly corresponds to TRBD1 (5 bases). The germline V gene has CDR1 MDHEN and CDR2 SYDVKM. The CDR3 totals 15 residues. The V and J ends lost 1 base and 1 base respectively, with 10 bases between them. Written as DNA, the CDR3 is TGTGCCAGCAGTTTATACCGGACATTCCAAGAGACCCAGTACTTC. It translates to CASSLYRTFQETQYF.

The V gene is TRBV6-1, the J gene TRBJ2-2; D possibly corresponds to TRBD2 (6 bases). V was cut by 0 bases and J by 5 bases, with 10 bases left in between. CDR1 is MNHNS and CDR2 is SASEGT in the germline V gene. The CDR3 extends over 15 amino acids. CDR3 sequence (DNA): TGTGCCAGCAGTGAAGCGCTGGGGGGTACCGGGGAGCTGTTTTTT. As protein: CASSEALGGTGELFF.

This clonotype was detected ten times or more. The rearrangement links TRBV7-9 to TRBJ1-4; TRBD1 matches at 7 bases. The CDR3 runs 14 residues. Germline V gene lookup returns CDR1 SEHNR and CDR2 FQNEAQ (reference sequence). V was pared by 2 bases and J by 5 bases, with 2 bases of the junction left unmatched. The CDR3 protein is CASSLRQGNEKLFF. The CDR3 DNA sequence: TGTGCCAGCAGCTTAAGACAGGGCAATGAAAAACTGTTTTTT. The variable domain in full, completed from reference TRBV7-9 and TRBJ1-4, reads DTGVSQNPRHKITKRGQNVTFRCDPISEHNRLYWYRQTLGQGPEFLTYFQNEAQLEKSRLLSDRFSAERPKGSFSTLEIQRTEQGDSAMYLCASSLRQGNEKLFFGSGTQLSVL.

This clonotype was observed at least ten times. This chain connects TRBV18 to TRBJ1-5; a possible D gene is TRBD1 (5 bases). V lost 4 bases to trimming and J lost 4 bases, with 14 bases between them. Germline V gene data show CDR1 as KGHSH and CDR2 as LQKENI. CDR3 size: 15 residues. The CDR3 sequence is CASSQGHPKNQPQHF. Here the CDR3 DNA reads TGTGCCAGCTCACAGGGGCATCCCAAGAATCAGCCCCAGCATTTT. Looking up the rest from reference TRBV18 and TRBJ1-5 gives the full variable domain: NAGVMQNPRHLVRRRGQEARLRCSPMKGHSHVYWYRQLPEEGLKFMVYLQKENIIDESGMPKERFSAEFPKEGPSILRIQQVVRGDSAAYFCASSQGHPKNQPQHFGDGTRLSIL.

This clonotype was counted a few times. The chain couples TRBV6-1 to TRBJ2-5, with D possibly called TRBD1 or TRBD2 (5 bases each). The V end was cut by 5 bases, the J end by 1 base, with 20 bases between. Germline V lookup: CDR1 MNHNS, CDR2 SASEGT. The CDR3 has 17 amino acids. The CDR3 DNA follows: TGTGCCAGCAGTCAATTCAAAACTTCCGGGGCCCAAGAGACCCAGTACTTC. Its translation: CASSQFKTSGAQETQYF.

This clonotype was counted at least ten times. This chain connects TRBV7-9 to TRBJ1-2; D uncertain. This CDR3 spans 15 amino acids. V lost 5 bases and J lost 4, with 17 bases in between. Germline V gene data show CDR1 as SEHNR and CDR2 as FQNEAQ (reference sequence). CDR3 residues: CASSPPSRGGYGYTF. The CDR3 DNA reads TGTGCCAGCAGCCCCCCGAGCCGGGGTGGCTATGGCTACACCTTC.

This clonotype showed up just a few times. The J gene is TRBJ1-1, the V gene TRBV10-3; D is undetermined. This CDR3 contains 13 residues. The germline V gene has CDR1 ENHRY and CDR2 SYGVKD. V lost 4 bases and J lost 5, with 11 bases in between. CDR3 coding DNA: TGTGCCATCAGTGCCCGGACCGGGACTGAAGCTTTCTTT. This gives the protein CAISARTGTEAFF.